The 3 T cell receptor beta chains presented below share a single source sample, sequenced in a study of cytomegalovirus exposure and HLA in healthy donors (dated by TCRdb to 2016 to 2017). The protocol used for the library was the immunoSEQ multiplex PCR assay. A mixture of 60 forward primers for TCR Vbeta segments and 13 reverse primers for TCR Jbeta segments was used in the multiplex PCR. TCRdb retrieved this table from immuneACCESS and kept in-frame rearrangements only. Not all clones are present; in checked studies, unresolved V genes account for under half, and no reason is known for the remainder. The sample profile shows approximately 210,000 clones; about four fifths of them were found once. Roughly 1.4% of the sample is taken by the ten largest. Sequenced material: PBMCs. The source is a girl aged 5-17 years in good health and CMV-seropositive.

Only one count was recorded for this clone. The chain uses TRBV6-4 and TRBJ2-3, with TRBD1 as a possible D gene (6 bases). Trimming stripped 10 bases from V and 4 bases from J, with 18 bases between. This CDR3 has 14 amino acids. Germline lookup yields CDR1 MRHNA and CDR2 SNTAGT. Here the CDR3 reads CATSTGFPPDTQYF. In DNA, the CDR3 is TGTGCCACGTCCACAGGGTTCCCACCAGATACGCAGTATTTT.

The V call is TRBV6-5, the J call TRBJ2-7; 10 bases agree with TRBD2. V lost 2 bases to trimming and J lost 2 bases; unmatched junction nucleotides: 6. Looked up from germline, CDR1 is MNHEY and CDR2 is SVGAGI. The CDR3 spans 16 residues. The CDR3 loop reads CASSYTSGGAPYEQYF. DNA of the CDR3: TGTGCCAGCAGTTACACCAGCGGGGGGGCCCCCTACGAGCAGTACTTC.

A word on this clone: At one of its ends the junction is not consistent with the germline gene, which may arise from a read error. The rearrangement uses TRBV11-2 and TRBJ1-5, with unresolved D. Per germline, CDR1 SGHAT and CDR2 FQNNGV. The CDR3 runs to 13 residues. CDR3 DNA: TGTGCCAGCAACTTAGTCGTGAATCAGCCCCAGCATTTT. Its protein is CASNLVVNQPQHF.